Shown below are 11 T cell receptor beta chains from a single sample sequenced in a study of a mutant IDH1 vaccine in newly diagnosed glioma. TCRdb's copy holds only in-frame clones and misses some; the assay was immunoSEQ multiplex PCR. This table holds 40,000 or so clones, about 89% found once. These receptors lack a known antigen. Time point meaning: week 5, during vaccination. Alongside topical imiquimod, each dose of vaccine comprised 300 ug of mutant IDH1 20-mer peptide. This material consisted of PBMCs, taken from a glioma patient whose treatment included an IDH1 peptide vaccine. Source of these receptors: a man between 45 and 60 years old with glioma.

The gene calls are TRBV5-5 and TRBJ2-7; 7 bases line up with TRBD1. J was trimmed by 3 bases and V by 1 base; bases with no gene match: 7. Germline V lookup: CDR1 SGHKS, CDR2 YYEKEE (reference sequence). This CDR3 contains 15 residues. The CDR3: CASSLPGTVHYEQYF. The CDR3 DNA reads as TGTGCCAGCAGCTTGCCCGGGACAGTCCACTACGAGCAGTACTTC.

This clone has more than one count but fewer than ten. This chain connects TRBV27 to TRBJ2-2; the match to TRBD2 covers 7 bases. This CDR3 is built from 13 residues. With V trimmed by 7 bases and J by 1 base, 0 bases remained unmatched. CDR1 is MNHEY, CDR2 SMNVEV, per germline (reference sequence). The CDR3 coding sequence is TGTGCCAGCAAGCGGGGGAACACCGGGGAGCTGTTTTTT. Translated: CASKRGNTGELFF.

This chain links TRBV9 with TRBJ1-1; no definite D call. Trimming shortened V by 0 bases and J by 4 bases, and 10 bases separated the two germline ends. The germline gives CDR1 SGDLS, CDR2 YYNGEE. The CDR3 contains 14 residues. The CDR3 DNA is TGTGCCAGCAGCGTAGGTAGGGCGAGCACTGAAGCTTTCTTT. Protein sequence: CASSVGRASTEAFF.

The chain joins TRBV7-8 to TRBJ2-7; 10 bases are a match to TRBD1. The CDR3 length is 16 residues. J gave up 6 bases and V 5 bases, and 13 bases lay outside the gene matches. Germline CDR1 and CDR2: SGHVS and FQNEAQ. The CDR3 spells CASSPRRTGGYTEQYF. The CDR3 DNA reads TGTGCCAGCAGCCCTAGGCGGACAGGGGGTTATACCGAGCAGTACTTC.

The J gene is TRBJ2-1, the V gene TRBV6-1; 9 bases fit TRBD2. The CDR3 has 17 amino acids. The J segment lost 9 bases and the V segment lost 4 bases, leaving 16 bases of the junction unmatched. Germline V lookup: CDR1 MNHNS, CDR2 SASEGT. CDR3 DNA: TGTGCCAGCAGTGTATCCACCGGGGCGGGAGGGTCGGCTGAGCAGTTCTTC. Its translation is CASSVSTGAGGSAEQFF.

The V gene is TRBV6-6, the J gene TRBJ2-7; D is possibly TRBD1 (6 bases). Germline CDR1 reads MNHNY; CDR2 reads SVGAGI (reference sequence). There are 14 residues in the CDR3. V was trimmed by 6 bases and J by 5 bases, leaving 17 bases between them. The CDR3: CASSTNQGSHEQYF. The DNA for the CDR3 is TGTGCCAGCAGCACGAATCAGGGGAGCCACGAGCAGTACTTC.

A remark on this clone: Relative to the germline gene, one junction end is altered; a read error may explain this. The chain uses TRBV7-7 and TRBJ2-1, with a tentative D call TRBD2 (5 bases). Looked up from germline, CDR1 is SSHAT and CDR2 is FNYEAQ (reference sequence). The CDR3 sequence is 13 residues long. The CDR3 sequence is CASSSGLNNEQFF. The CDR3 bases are TGTGCTAGCAGCTCAGGACTTAACAATGAGCAGTTCTTC.

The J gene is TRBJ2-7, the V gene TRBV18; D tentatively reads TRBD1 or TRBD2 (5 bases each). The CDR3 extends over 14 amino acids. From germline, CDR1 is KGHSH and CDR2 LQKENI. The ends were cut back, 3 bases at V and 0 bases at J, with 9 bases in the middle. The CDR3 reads CASSPGRSSYEQYF. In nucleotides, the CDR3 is TGTGCCAGCTCACCGGGACGGAGCTCCTACGAGCAGTACTTC. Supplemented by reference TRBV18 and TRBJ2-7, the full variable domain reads NAGVMQNPRHLVRRRGQEARLRCSPMKGHSHVYWYRQLPEEGLKFMVYLQKENIIDESGMPKERFSAEFPKEGPSILRIQQVVRGDSAAYFCASSPGRSSYEQYFGPGTRLTVT.

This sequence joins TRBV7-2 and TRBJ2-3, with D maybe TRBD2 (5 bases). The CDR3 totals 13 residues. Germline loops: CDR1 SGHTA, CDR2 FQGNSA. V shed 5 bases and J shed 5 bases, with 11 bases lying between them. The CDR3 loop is CASSPPGRDTQYF. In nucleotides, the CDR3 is TGTGCCAGCAGCCCCCCGGGGAGAGATACGCAGTATTTT.

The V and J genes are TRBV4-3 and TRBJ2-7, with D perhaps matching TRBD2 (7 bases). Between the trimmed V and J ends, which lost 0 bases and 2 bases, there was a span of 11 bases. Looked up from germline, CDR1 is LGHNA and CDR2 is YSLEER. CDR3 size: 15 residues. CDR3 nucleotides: TGCGCCAGCAGCCAAGATAGGGGGGGCCCCTACGAGCAGTACTTC. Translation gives CASSQDRGGPYEQYF.

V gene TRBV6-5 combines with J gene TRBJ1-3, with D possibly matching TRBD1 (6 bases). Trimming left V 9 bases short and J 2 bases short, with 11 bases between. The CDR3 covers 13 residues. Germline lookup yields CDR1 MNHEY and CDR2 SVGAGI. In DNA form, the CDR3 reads TGTGCCAGAAAATACAGGGCTGGAAACACCATATATTTT. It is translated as CARKYRAGNTIYF.